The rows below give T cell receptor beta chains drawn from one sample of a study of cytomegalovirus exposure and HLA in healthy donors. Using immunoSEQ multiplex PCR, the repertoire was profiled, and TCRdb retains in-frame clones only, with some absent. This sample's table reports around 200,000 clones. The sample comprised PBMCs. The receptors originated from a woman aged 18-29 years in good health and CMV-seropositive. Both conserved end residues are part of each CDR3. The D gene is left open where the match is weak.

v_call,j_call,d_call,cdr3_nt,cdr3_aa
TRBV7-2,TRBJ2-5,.,TGTGCCAGCAGCTTTGGGACTCCTGGCGAGACCCAGTACTTC,CASSFGTPGETQYF
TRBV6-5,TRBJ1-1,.,TGTGCCAGCAGTTACAGTCTGGGAGTCCACACTGAAGCTTTCTTT,CASSYSLGVHTEAFF
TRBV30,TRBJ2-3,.,TGTGCCTGGAACGGAGATCGTGGCACAGATACGCAGTATTTT,CAWNGDRGTDTQYF
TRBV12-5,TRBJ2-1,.,TGTGCTAGTGGGCTTTCCGGGGGTGTCTACAATGAGCAGTTCTTC,CASGLSGGVYNEQFF
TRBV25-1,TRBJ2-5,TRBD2,TGTGCCAGCAGGACTAGCGGCCAAGAGACCCAGTACTTC,CASRTSGQETQYF
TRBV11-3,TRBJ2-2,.,TGTGCCAGCAGCTTAAGGGTAGGGGGCACCGGGGAGCTGTTTTTT,CASSLRVGGTGELFF
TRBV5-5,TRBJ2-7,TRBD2,TGTGCCAGCAGCTTGAGCAGCGGGAGATACGAGCAGTACTTC,CASSLSSGRYEQYF
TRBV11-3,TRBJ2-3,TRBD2,TGTGCCAGCAGCCCCCGCCCTTCCGCGGGAGATGCAGATACGCAGTATTTT,CASSPRPSAGDADTQYF
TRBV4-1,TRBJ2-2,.,TGCGCCAGCAGCCAAGAAGGGGTTCCGAACACCGGGGAGCTGTTTTTT,CASSQEGVPNTGELFF
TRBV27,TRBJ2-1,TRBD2,TGTGCCAGCAGAGTAGCGGGAGGGCCTTACAATGAGCAGTTCTTC,CASRVAGGPYNEQFF
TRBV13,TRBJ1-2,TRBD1,TGTGCCAGCAGCTTAGAACAGGGGTTGAACGGCTACACCTTC,CASSLEQGLNGYTF
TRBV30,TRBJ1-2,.,TGTGCCTGGAGTGTTTTGGTCTTACAAAGTGGCTACACCTTC,CAWSVLVLQSGYTF
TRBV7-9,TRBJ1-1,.,TGTGCCAGCAGCTTAGAAACACAGAACACTGAAGCTTTCTTT,CASSLETQNTEAFF
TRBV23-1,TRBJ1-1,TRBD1,TGCGCCAGCAGTCATTACGGACAGGGGAACACTGAAGCTTTCTTT,CASSHYGQGNTEAFF
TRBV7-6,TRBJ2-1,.,TGTGCCAGCAGACCCGACTCCCCAAGACCGGAGGACGAGCAGTTCTTC,CASRPDSPRPEDEQFF
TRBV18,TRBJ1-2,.,TGTGCCAGCTCACCTCGACAGAGAAACTATGGCTACACCTTC,CASSPRQRNYGYTF
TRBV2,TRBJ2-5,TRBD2,TGTGCCAGCAGTGCACTAGCGGGGAACCAAGAGACCCAGTACTTC,CASSALAGNQETQYF
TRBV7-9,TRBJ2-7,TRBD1,TGTGCCAGCAGCCCGGGGACAGGGAAGCAGTACTTC,CASSPGTGKQYF
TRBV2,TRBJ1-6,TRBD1,TGTGCCAGCTGCCTTCCAGGGGGGCGGTCACCCCTCCACTTT,CASCLPGGRSPLHF
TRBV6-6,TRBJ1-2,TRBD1,TGTGCCAGCAGTGAGGGGACAGGGTATGGCTACACCTTC,CASSEGTGYGYTF
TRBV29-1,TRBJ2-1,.,TGCAGCGTTGAAGATCCAGGTGGTTACAATGAGCAGTTCTTC,CSVEDPGGYNEQFF
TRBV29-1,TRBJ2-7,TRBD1,TGCAGCGCCCAAAAAGTTACAGGGGATGGGTCCTACGAGCAGTACTTC,CSAQKVTGDGSYEQYF
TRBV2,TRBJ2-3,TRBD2,TGTGCCAGCAGTGCCAGATATAGCGGGGGGCGACAGTATTTT,CASSARYSGGRQYF
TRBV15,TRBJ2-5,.,TGTGCAACCGGGGCAGGGCCCCAAGAGACCCAGTACTTC,CATGAGPQETQYF
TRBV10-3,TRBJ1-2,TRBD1,TGTGCCATCAGTGCCTCGACAGGGTTCTATGGCTACACCTTC,CAISASTGFYGYTF
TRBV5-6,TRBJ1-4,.,TGTGCCAGCAGCCACCCGTTACGGGGAACTAATGAAAAACTGTTTTTT,CASSHPLRGTNEKLFF